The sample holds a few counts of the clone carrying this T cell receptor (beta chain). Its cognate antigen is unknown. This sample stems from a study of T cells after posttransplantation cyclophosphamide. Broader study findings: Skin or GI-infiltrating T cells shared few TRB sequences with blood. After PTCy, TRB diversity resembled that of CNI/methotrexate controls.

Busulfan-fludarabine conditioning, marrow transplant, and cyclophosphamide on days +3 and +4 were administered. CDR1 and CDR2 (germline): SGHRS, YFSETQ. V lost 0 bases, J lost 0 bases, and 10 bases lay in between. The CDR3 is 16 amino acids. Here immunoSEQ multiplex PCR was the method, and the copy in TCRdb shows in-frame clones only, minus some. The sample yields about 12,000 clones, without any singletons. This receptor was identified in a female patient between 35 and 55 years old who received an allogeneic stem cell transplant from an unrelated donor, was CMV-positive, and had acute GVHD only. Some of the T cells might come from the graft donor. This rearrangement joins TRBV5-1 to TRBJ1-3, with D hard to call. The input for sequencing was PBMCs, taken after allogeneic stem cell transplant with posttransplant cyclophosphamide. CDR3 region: CASSLEEAYSGNTIYF. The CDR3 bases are TGCGCCAGCAGCTTGGAGGAGGCCTACTCTGGAAACACCATATATTTT.